What follows are 3 T cell receptor beta chains derived from one specimen sequenced in a study of lymphopenia after photon versus proton radiotherapy. Sequenced by immunoSEQ multiplex PCR; TCRdb stores in-frame clones only, minus some. The table lists about 45,000 clones, about 85% of them singletons. This sample comprised peripheral blood, obtained from a patient treated with photon-based radiotherapy. These receptors all stem from a man aged 40-50 years with gastric cancer.

Only a few counts were recorded for this clone. J is TRBJ1-5 and V is TRBV28; D gene unclear. CDR1 is MDHEN and CDR2 is SYDVKM in the germline V gene. The germline V and J ends were trimmed by 2 bases and 3 bases, with 5 bases remaining between them. CDR3 length: 13 amino acids. This CDR3 reads CASSLGNNQPQHF. For the CDR3, the DNA is TGTGCCAGCAGTTTAGGGAACAATCAGCCCCAGCATTTT.

The rearrangement uses TRBV7-2 and TRBJ2-2; D ambiguous. The CDR3 is made up of 13 amino acids. Germline assignment: CDR1 SGHTA and CDR2 FQGNSA. V lost 3 bases, J lost 7 bases, and 9 bases lay in between. The CDR3 region has the DNA TGTGCCAGCAGCTTCCCCCAATACGGGGAGCTGTTTTTT. Protein sequence: CASSFPQYGELFF.

This chain connects TRBV7-9 to TRBJ2-1; D might be TRBD1 (5 bases). The V and J ends lost 4 bases and 8 bases respectively, with 18 bases between them. Germline V gene sequence: CDR1 SEHNR, CDR2 FQNEAQ (reference sequence). The CDR3 has 15 residues. DNA for the CDR3: TGTGCCAGCAGCTACCCGGTCGGCAGGGCCGATGAGCAGTTCTTC. It is translated as CASSYPVGRADEQFF.